Listed here is a single T cell receptor (beta chain). This record comes from a study of blood T cell repertoires in COVID-19. In the study overall: Whether acute or convalescent, the COVID-19 samples came from the United States, Italy and Spain. Sources were T cells, B-cell-depleted T cells, or PBMCs; the material itself was cDNA or gDNA.

Here immunoSEQ multiplex PCR was the method, and the copy in TCRdb shows in-frame clones only, minus some. The sample has about 250,000 clones; 81% are singletons. The clonotype originates from a woman older than 75 with acute or convalescent COVID-19. Material: peripheral blood.

The CDR3 DNA reads as TGTGCCATTACCGGGACAGGGTTCACCGGGGAGCTGTTTTTT. It translates to CAITGTGFTGELFF. The chain links TRBV10-3 to TRBJ2-2, with 9 bases aligning to TRBD1. CDR1 and CDR2 from the germline V gene are ENHRY and SYGVKD. V was pared by 9 bases and J by 4 bases, with 6 bases of the junction left unmatched. The CDR3 runs to 14 residues.